This is a list of T cell receptor beta chains from one sample in a study of T cells after yellow fever vaccination. TCRdb re-derived calls from the 5' RACE reads in MiXCR, one entry per CDR3 protein. The repertoire holds approximately 610,000 distinct CDR3 sequences, with roughly a sixth as singletons. The sample here was PBMCs, taken about 5 days after the first yellow fever vaccination. The receptors were sampled from a man in his late teens or twenties who received the YFV17D yellow fever vaccine. The CDR3 runs from the conserved cysteine through the conserved F or W. The D gene is left open where the match is weak. The size entry is marked missing in some rows and otherwise reads once, few, many or a size class.

TRBJ2-5,TRBD2,TRBV7-2,many,TGTGCCAGCAAATCGGGACTAGCGGGGCAAGAGACCCAGTACTTC,CASKSGLAGQETQYF
TRBJ2-3,-,TRBV9,-,TGTGCCAGCAGCGTAGTGGGGGGCCTCGAAGATACGCAGTATTTT,CASSVVGGLEDTQYF
TRBJ2-3,-,TRBV4-1,once,TGCGCCAGCAGCCAAGGGCTACTCAGCACAGATACGCAGTATTTT,CASSQGLLSTDTQYF
TRBJ2-5,-,TRBV5-1,-,TGCGCCAGCAGCTTTTCCCCTAGGGGATCGGGGCAAGAGACCCAGTACTTC,CASSFSPRGSGQETQYF
TRBJ1-1,-,TRBV12-3/TRBV12-4,-,TGTGCCAGCAGCTTTGAGGGACATGTGAACACTGAAGCTTTCTTT,CASSFEGHVNTEAFF
TRBJ2-3,-,TRBV4-2,-,TGTGCCAGCAGCCAAGGCCCCTCACGCACAGATACGCAGTATTTT,CASSQGPSRTDTQYF
TRBJ1-2,-,TRBV28,few,TGTGCCAGCAGTTTAACGGGGGGGGTGCACTATGGCTACACCTTC,CASSLTGGVHYGYTF
TRBJ2-3,-,TRBV18,-,TGTGCCAGCTCACCACCCCCCCGACAGGACACTGATACGCAGTATTTT,CASSPPPRQDTDTQYF
TRBJ2-3,TRBD2,TRBV27,-,TGTGCCAGCACCCATAGCGGGGGGCCCCCCCGCACAGATACGCAGTATTTT,CASTHSGGPPRTDTQYF
TRBJ1-4,-,TRBV4-1,few,TGCGCCAGCAGCCAATCATCGGGGTTCGGTGAAAAACTGTTTTTT,CASSQSSGFGEKLFF
TRBJ2-7,-,TRBV27,-,TGTGCCAGCAGTTTCTCGACAGGCCCGAGCGGATTAAGGGTTTTCGAGCAGTACTTC,CASSFSTGPSGLRVFEQYF
TRBJ2-1,TRBD2,TRBV24-1,few,TGTGCCACCAGTGATCCTGCTGGGGGGGACGAGCAGTTCTTC,CATSDPAGGDEQFF
TRBJ2-5,-,TRBV10-3,many,TGTGCCATCAGTGAGGGTCAACCAAGCCAAGAGACCCAGTACTTC,CAISEGQPSQETQYF
TRBJ1-2,TRBD1,TRBV5-1,few,TGCGCCAGCGGCCGGGACAGGGGGCTCACCTATGGCTACACCTTC,CASGRDRGLTYGYTF
TRBJ1-4,-,TRBV4-3,few,TGCGCCAGCAGCCAAGAAGGAATAACTAATGAAAAACTGTTTTTT,CASSQEGITNEKLFF
TRBJ2-3,TRBD2,TRBV5-4,-,TGTGCCAGCAGCTTGGCCGGCGGGGGGGCAGATACGCAGTATTTT,CASSLAGGGADTQYF
TRBJ2-7,-,TRBV10-1,-,TGCGCCAGCATGCGGAGGCTTAAACCCTACGAGCAGTACTTC,CASMRRLKPYEQYF
TRBJ1-2,TRBD1,TRBV5-4,-,TGTGCCAGCAGCCTGATGGGCGGGACAGGGGTGAATGGCTACACCTTC,CASSLMGGTGVNGYTF
TRBJ2-1,TRBD1,TRBV6-1,-,TGTGCCACTAGGACAGGGGGTTACAATGAGCAGTTCTTC,CATRTGGYNEQFF
TRBJ2-2,-,TRBV7-9,-,TGTGCCAGCAGCTTTGCAGGGTCCACCGGGGAGCTGTTTTTT,CASSFAGSTGELFF
TRBJ1-5,-,TRBV7-8,-,TGTGCCAGCAGCTTATTTTGGGGGAACGGACAGCCCCAGCATTTT,CASSLFWGNGQPQHF
TRBJ2-7,TRBD1,TRBV18,-,TGTGCCAGCTCACCAAGGGGACAGGGGGCCGAGCAGTACTTC,CASSPRGQGAEQYF
TRBJ2-7,-,TRBV7-8,few,TGTGCCAGCACCGTTTCCCCGGGACTTAGTACCTACGAGCAGTACTTC,CASTVSPGLSTYEQYF
TRBJ2-3,TRBD2,TRBV5-1,few,TGCGCCAGCAGCTTGAGGGCTAGCGGGGGGCTAGGACCAGATACGCAGTATTTT,CASSLRASGGLGPDTQYF
TRBJ1-2,TRBD1,TRBV15,-,TGTGCCACCAGTCAAAACAGGGGGAATCCGTTTGGCTACACCTTC,CATSQNRGNPFGYTF
TRBJ1-1,-,TRBV7-2,-,TGTGCCAGCACCAAGACAACGGGAGCTTTCTTT,CASTKTTGAFF
TRBJ2-3,TRBD1,TRBV19,few,TGTGCCAGTAGGCACCAGGGGGCCACAGATACGCAGTATTTT,CASRHQGATDTQYF
TRBJ1-5,-,TRBV7-2,few,TGTGCCAGCAGCGGATTCGGGACTTCCTATAGCAATCAGCCCCAGCATTTT,CASSGFGTSYSNQPQHF
TRBJ2-7,-,TRBV13,-,TGTGCCAGCACCTCCGCCCGGGACGGCCCCTACGAGCAGTACTTC,CASTSARDGPYEQYF
TRBJ2-2,TRBD2,TRBV7-3,-,TGTGCCAGCAGCTTAAACGCGGGGGGTGACACCGGGGAGCCGTTTTTT,CASSLNAGGDTGEPFF
TRBJ2-1,-,TRBV10-3,-,TGTGCCATCAGTCCTGGGGTCTCCTACAATGAGCAGTTCTTC,CAISPGVSYNEQFF
TRBJ2-7,-,TRBV10-3,few,TGTGCCATCAGTGAGCGCGCAGCTAACTACGAGCAGTACTTC,CAISERAANYEQYF
TRBJ2-1,-,TRBV3-1,-,TGTGCCAGCAGCCAAACACTAAGCTCCTACAATGAGCAGTTCTTC,CASSQTLSSYNEQFF